The source of this T cell receptor (beta chain) is a study of T cells after yellow fever vaccination. Findings and limits, study-wide: Contaminants from the bulk population, in the form of abundant clonotypes, could be found in FACS-sorted repertoires.

CDR1 is SGHRS and CDR2 is YFSETQ in the germline V gene. With 0 bases clipped from V and 3 bases from J, the junction kept 1 base outside the gene matches. CDR3 length equals 15 residues. At least ten counts were recorded for this clonotype. Its specificity is unknown. TCRdb ran MiXCR on the 5' RACE reads and lists one entry per CDR3 protein. The sample records under 700,000 distinct CDR3 sequences, around 16% being singletons. Sequencing was performed on PBMCs, taken about 5 days after the first yellow fever vaccination. This receptor was obtained from a man aged 18 to 30 who received the YFV17D yellow fever vaccine. The chain couples TRBV5-1 to TRBJ2-2; TRBD2 matches at 8 bases. The CDR3 DNA sequence: TGCGCCAGCAGCTTGGTTAGCGGGGACACCGGGGAGCTGTTTTTT. It specifies CASSLVSGDTGELFF.